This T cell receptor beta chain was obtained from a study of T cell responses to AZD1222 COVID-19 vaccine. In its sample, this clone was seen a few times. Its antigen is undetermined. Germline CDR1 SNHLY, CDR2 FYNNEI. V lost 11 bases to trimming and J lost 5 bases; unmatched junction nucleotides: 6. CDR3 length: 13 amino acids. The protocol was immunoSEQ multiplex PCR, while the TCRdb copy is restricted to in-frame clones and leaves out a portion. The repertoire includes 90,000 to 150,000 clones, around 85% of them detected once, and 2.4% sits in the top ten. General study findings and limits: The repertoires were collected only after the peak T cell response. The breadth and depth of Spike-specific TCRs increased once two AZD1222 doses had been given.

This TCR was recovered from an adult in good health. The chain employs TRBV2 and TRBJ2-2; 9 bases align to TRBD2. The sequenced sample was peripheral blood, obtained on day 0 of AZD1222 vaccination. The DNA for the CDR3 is TGTGCCGGAAAGCGGGAGGTGACCGGGGAGCTGTTTTTT. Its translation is CAGKREVTGELFF.